What follows are 13 T cell receptor beta chains derived from one specimen sequenced in a study of human T cells and chemical hapten exposure. TCRdb passed the RACE reads through MiXCR, listing each CDR3 protein once. The sample contains about 250,000 distinct CDR3 sequences, about 7.7% of which appear only once. Described time point: pre-sensitization, week 0. Treatment given: therapeutic diphenylcyclopropenone sensitization with weekly scalp DPC. The sample in question was whole blood, obtained in connection with sensitization to the hapten diphenylcyclopropenone (DPC). The receptors stem from a man aged 18 to 30 with alopecia areata. Some clones in this sample may be carry-over from other donors' samples.

This clonotype turned up a few times. This sequence joins TRBV4-1 and TRBJ2-6; D may be TRBD1 or TRBD2 (5 bases each). The CDR3 is 17 amino acids. Per germline, CDR1 MGHRA and CDR2 YSYEKL. The V and J ends lost 3 bases and 2 bases respectively, with 14 bases between them. The CDR3 DNA sequence: TGCGCCAGCAGCCACCTGGTCCGGGGCACTGGGGCCAACGTCCTGACTTTC. It translates to CASSHLVRGTGANVLTF.

V gene TRBV7-9 combines with J gene TRBJ1-6, with D unresolved. Trimming removed 2 bases at V and 2 bases at J, with 7 bases between. The CDR3 covers 15 residues. CDR1 and CDR2 (germline): SEHNR, FQNEAQ (reference sequence). The CDR3: CASSLWETYNSPLHF. CDR3 sequence (DNA): TGTGCCAGCAGCTTATGGGAAACCTATAATTCACCCCTCCACTTT.

This clonotype was seen repeatedly, ten times or more. The chain joins TRBV7-3 to TRBJ2-1; no firm D call. The germline V gene encodes CDR1 SGHTA and CDR2 FQGTGA. This CDR3 comprises 15 residues. The V gene lost 0 bases and the J gene lost 2 bases, with 8 bases spanning the gap. The CDR3 nucleotides read TGTGCCAGCAGCTTAACCGGTACCCCCTACAATGAGCAGTTCTTC. Its protein is CASSLTGTPYNEQFF.

The V and J genes are TRBV29-1 and TRBJ1-2, with 7 bases aligning to TRBD1. V was pared by 8 bases and J by 5 bases, with 8 bases of the junction left unmatched. This CDR3 is 12 amino acids long. CDR1 is SQVTM, CDR2 ANQGSEA, per germline. The CDR3 nucleotides read TGCAGCATCAACAGGGGAGAATATGGCTACACCTTC. It codes for CSINRGEYGYTF.

The sample holds many counts of this clonotype. V and J are TRBV6-2 or TRBV6-3 and TRBJ2-7, with no clear D. The CDR3 is made up of 14 amino acids. Germline CDR1 is MNHEY and CDR2 is SVGEGT. Trimming pared 2 bases from V and 13 bases from J, leaving 21 bases between. The CDR3 is CASSYTHAALEPYV. CDR3 in DNA: TGTGCCAGCAGTTACACGCATGCAGCCCTTGAACCCTACGTC.

The rearrangement links TRBV19 to TRBJ2-2; TRBD1 might be the D (6 bases). Germline V gene data show CDR1 as LNHDA and CDR2 as SQIVND (reference sequence). V was cut by 3 bases and J by 3 bases, with 8 bases left in between. The CDR3 loop spans 14 amino acids. The CDR3, as DNA: TGTGCCAGTAGTATTTCAGGGGACACCGGGGAGCTGTTTTTT. Protein sequence: CASSISGDTGELFF.

This clonotype has only a few counts. The chain employs TRBV11-1 and TRBJ2-7, with no clear D. Germline values: CDR1 SGHAT, CDR2 FQDESV (reference sequence). The CDR3 has 14 amino acids. Trimming removed 1 base at V and 3 bases at J, with 10 bases between. In nucleotides, the CDR3 is TGTGCCAGCAGCTTAGGAAAAATTTTCTACGAGCAGTACTTC. Translating gives CASSLGKIFYEQYF.

This clonotype was found a few times. The V gene is TRBV12-3 or TRBV12-4, the J gene TRBJ1-3; D unresolved. This CDR3 comprises 14 residues. V gave up 6 bases and J gave up 4 bases, with 13 bases separating them. In nucleotides, the CDR3 is TGTGCCAGCAGGCTGGCGAAGGCGGGAAACACCATATATTTT. Translating it yields CASRLAKAGNTIYF.

V usage is TRBV2 and J usage is TRBJ2-6, with D possibly matching TRBD1 (6 bases). The CDR3 extends over 15 amino acids. Germline V gene data show CDR1 as SNHLY and CDR2 as FYNNEI. Trimming left V 4 bases short and J 1 base short, with 8 bases between. CDR3 residues: CASSADRSGANVLTF. As DNA, the CDR3 is TGTGCCAGCAGTGCAGACAGGTCTGGGGCCAACGTCCTGACTTTC.

This clonotype was counted many times. This sequence joins TRBV18 and TRBJ1-2; the D is unclear. V lost 1 base, J lost 0 bases, and 15 bases lay in between. CDR3 length equals 17 residues. Germline assignment: CDR1 KGHSH and CDR2 LQKENI. The CDR3 coding sequence is TGTGCCAGCTCACCACTGAGCCGTCAAGTCCCTAACTATGGCTACACCTTC. This codes for CASSPLSRQVPNYGYTF.

This clonotype came up a few times. The V and J genes are TRBV11-2 and TRBJ2-3, with TRBD2 as a possible D gene (6 bases). V was clipped by 4 bases and J by 1 base, with 18 bases between them. The length of the CDR3 is 17 residues. The germline CDR1 and CDR2 sequences are SGHAT and FQNNGV. This CDR3 is CASSSRDFPLGTDTQYF. CDR3 coding DNA: TGTGCCAGCAGCTCCCGGGACTTCCCTCTCGGCACAGATACGCAGTATTTT. The full variable domain, its missing parts supplied by reference TRBV11-2 and TRBJ2-3, is EAGVAQSPRYKIIEKRQSVAFWCNPISGHATLYWYQQILGQGPKLLIQFQNNGVVDDSQLPKDRFSAERLKGVDSTLKIQPAKLEDSAVYLCASSSRDFPLGTDTQYFGPGTRLTVL.

CDR3: CASSPSGSFGYTF. In DNA, the CDR3 is TGTGCCAGCAGCCCATCAGGTAGCTTTGGCTACACCTTC. V gene TRBV27 combines with J gene TRBJ1-2; D call uncertain. The CDR3 contains 13 residues. Looked up from germline, CDR1 is MNHEY and CDR2 is SMNVEV (reference sequence). Trimming pared 6 bases from V and 7 bases from J, leaving 15 bases between.

The chain recombines TRBV27 with TRBJ1-1, with a weak D call TRBD1 (6 bases). The length of the CDR3 is 12 residues. Germline lookup yields CDR1 MNHEY and CDR2 SMNVEV (reference sequence). V was shortened by 8 bases and J by 5 bases, with 12 bases between the two germline ends. CDR3 nucleotides: TGTGCCAGCGGATTTACAGGGACTGAAGCTTTCTTT. It is translated as CASGFTGTEAFF.